The sequence of this T cell receptor beta chain was determined in a study of blood T cell repertoires in COVID-19. Repertoires were generated with immunoSEQ multiplex PCR, while TCRdb's copy carries only in-frame clones and drops some. The table shows about 170,000 clones, with 83% occurring only once. This CDR3 comprises 14 residues. The sample was peripheral blood. The clonotype originates from a woman of 80 years or more with acute or convalescent COVID-19. The rearrangement joins TRBV21-1 to TRBJ1-1. TRBV21-1 is termed a pseudogene. The CDR3 loop is CASSPRLGNTEAFF. The CDR3 DNA is TGTGCCAGCAGCCCCCGCCTAGGGAACACTGAAGCTTTCTTT.